What follows are 8 T cell receptor beta chains derived from one specimen sequenced in a study of cytomegalovirus exposure and HLA in healthy donors. The method was immunoSEQ multiplex PCR; TCRdb's version includes in-frame clones alone and lacks a portion of them. The data show some 170,000 clones, around nine tenths seen once. Specimen: PBMCs. The receptor source for this set is a man aged 30 to 45 in good health and CMV-seropositive.

The gene calls are TRBV6-5 and TRBJ1-5; no reliable D call. The CDR3 extends over 12 amino acids. The V and J ends lost 5 bases and 3 bases respectively, with 5 bases between them. Germline V gives CDR1 MNHEY, CDR2 SVGAGI. The CDR3 DNA reads TGTGCCAGCAGTCCGAACAATCAGCCCCAGCATTTT. This gives the protein CASSPNNQPQHF.

This clone was counted only a few times. The J gene is TRBJ1-6, the V gene TRBV7-2, with 9 bases lining up with TRBD1. Trimming at V came to 5 bases and at J to 7 bases, leaving 6 bases not matched to a gene. The CDR3 loop spans 15 amino acids. Per germline, CDR1 SGHTA and CDR2 FQGNSA. CDR3 amino acids: CASSPRDRENSPLHF. CDR3 in DNA: TGTGCCAGCAGCCCGCGGGACAGGGAGAATTCACCCCTCCACTTT.

The chain uses TRBV5-1 and TRBJ2-1, with TRBD2 matching over 9 bases. The germline V gene has CDR1 SGHRS and CDR2 YFSETQ. V lost 0 bases, J lost 9 bases, and 10 bases stayed unmatched. The CDR3 consists of 16 residues. The CDR3 reads CASSLVAGAPGSEQFF. The CDR3 DNA reads TGCGCCAGCAGCTTGGTAGCGGGAGCCCCTGGAAGTGAGCAGTTCTTC.

The genes are TRBV7-3 and TRBJ2-1; possible D gene TRBD1, 5 bases. The V and J ends lost 1 base and 0 bases respectively, with 10 bases between them. The CDR3 runs 16 residues. CDR1 SGHTA and CDR2 FQGTGA come from the germline V gene. For the CDR3, the DNA is TGTGCCAGCAGCTTAATGGCGGACAACTCCTACAATGAGCAGTTCTTC. Encoded protein: CASSLMADNSYNEQFF.

The chain uses TRBV19 and TRBJ2-1; D tentatively reads TRBD1 or TRBD2 (5 bases each). V lost 0 bases to trimming and J lost 4 bases, with 13 bases between them. The CDR3 runs 16 residues. Looked up from germline, CDR1 is LNHDA and CDR2 is SQIVND (reference sequence). The CDR3 loop reads CASSIETGPPYNEQFF. The CDR3 DNA is TGTGCCAGTAGTATAGAGACGGGACCACCATACAATGAGCAGTTCTTC.

As to this clone: At one of its ends the junction is not consistent with the germline gene, which may arise from a read error. The V gene is TRBV15, the J gene TRBJ1-1; D not resolved. In germline, CDR1 is LNHNV, CDR2 YYDKDF (reference sequence). CDR3 size: 13 residues. The chain's CDR3 is CATSRDYNSEAFF. Written as DNA, the CDR3 is TGTGCCACCAGCAGAGATTACAACAGTGAAGCTTTCTTT.

The J gene is TRBJ2-2, the V gene TRBV5-4; 12 nucleotides match TRBD2. CDR1 and CDR2 from the germline V gene are SGHNT and YYREEE (reference sequence). Germline trimming cut 0 bases from V and 6 bases from J; bases unmatched to any gene: 6. The CDR3 contains 17 residues. Here the CDR3 reads CASSLARLAGEAGELFF. The CDR3, as DNA: TGTGCCAGCAGCTTGGCCAGACTAGCGGGAGAGGCCGGGGAGCTGTTTTTT.

The J gene is TRBJ1-4, the V gene TRBV4-1; D gene unclear. The length of the CDR3 is 13 residues. Germline loops: CDR1 MGHRA, CDR2 YSYEKL. Trimming cost V 6 bases and J 7 bases, with 12 bases left between them. The CDR3 DNA is TGCGCCAGCAGTCTCGACTGGAGTGAAAAACTGTTTTTT. It yields the protein CASSLDWSEKLFF.